These T cell receptor beta chains were read from a single sample in a study of identical twins. TCRdb used MiXCR to reprocess the 5' RACE reads, holding one entry per CDR3 protein. The sample consists of about 890,000 distinct CDR3 sequences, roughly an eighth of them appearing once. The data were also submitted as part of a second study, on yellow fever vaccine responses in identical twins.

Input material: PBMCs. Receptors were obtained from a woman between 18 and 29 years old in good health. The CDR3 runs from the conserved cysteine through the conserved F or W. D genes are given only for firm matches. Expanded clones are given a class, and other clones once, few, many or no size at all.

clone size: -; CDR3 length: 15; D gene: TRBD2; J gene: TRBJ2-7; V gene: TRBV12-3/TRBV12-4; CDR3 protein: CASSLMASGSGEQYF
clone size: many; CDR3 length: 13; D gene: -; J gene: TRBJ1-5; V gene: TRBV4-1; CDR3 protein: CASSQGEGQPQHF
clone size: -; CDR3 length: 15; D gene: -; J gene: TRBJ1-1; V gene: TRBV28; CDR3 protein: CASSFTVTWDTEAFF
clone size: few; CDR3 length: 15; D gene: TRBD1; J gene: TRBJ1-2; V gene: TRBV4-1; CDR3 protein: CASSSRTGIGYGYTF
clone size: -; CDR3 length: 17; D gene: -; J gene: TRBJ2-3; V gene: TRBV18; CDR3 protein: CASSPSAGKAGTDTQYF
clone size: few; CDR3 length: 16; D gene: TRBD2; J gene: TRBJ2-7; V gene: TRBV20-1; CDR3 protein: CSASPTLAGGPYEQYF
clone size: -; CDR3 length: 14; D gene: -; J gene: TRBJ1-2; V gene: TRBV3-1; CDR3 protein: CASSQDPPLYGYTF
clone size: -; CDR3 length: 17; D gene: TRBD2; J gene: TRBJ2-1; V gene: TRBV5-1; CDR3 protein: CASSPPGLAGPNNEQFF
clone size: -; CDR3 length: 16; D gene: -; J gene: TRBJ2-7; V gene: TRBV27; CDR3 protein: CASSFFGQMSSYEQYF
clone size: few; CDR3 length: 16; D gene: TRBD1; J gene: TRBJ2-7; V gene: TRBV15; CDR3 protein: CATSRDRDRGLYEQYF
clone size: -; CDR3 length: 18; D gene: -; J gene: TRBJ2-1; V gene: TRBV3-1; CDR3 protein: CASSPHRQGLNSYNEQFF
clone size: many; CDR3 length: 14; D gene: -; J gene: TRBJ1-2; V gene: TRBV24-1; CDR3 protein: CATSDLRQDYGYTF
clone size: few; CDR3 length: 16; D gene: TRBD2; J gene: TRBJ2-3; V gene: TRBV3-1; CDR3 protein: CASSQDRGGLGDTQYF
clone size: -; CDR3 length: 18; D gene: TRBD2; J gene: TRBJ2-3; V gene: TRBV11-2; CDR3 protein: CASSPTLSGGPYSDTQYF
clone size: few; CDR3 length: 12; D gene: -; J gene: TRBJ2-5; V gene: TRBV12-3/TRBV12-4; CDR3 protein: CASSWVEETQYF
clone size: -; CDR3 length: 15; D gene: -; J gene: TRBJ2-7; V gene: TRBV28; CDR3 protein: CASSLIGASAYEQYF
clone size: few; CDR3 length: 17; D gene: -; J gene: TRBJ2-1; V gene: TRBV2; CDR3 protein: CASSEAFAGPSYNEQFF
clone size: -; CDR3 length: 17; D gene: TRBD2; J gene: TRBJ2-3; V gene: TRBV6-5; CDR3 protein: CASSYSVAGIAADTQYF
clone size: -; CDR3 length: 14; D gene: -; J gene: TRBJ2-2; V gene: TRBV15; CDR3 protein: CATSRDLYTGELFF
clone size: -; CDR3 length: 14; D gene: TRBD1; J gene: TRBJ1-4; V gene: TRBV20-1; CDR3 protein: CSASGQGIGEKLFF
clone size: many; CDR3 length: 18; D gene: -; J gene: TRBJ2-3; V gene: TRBV11-2; CDR3 protein: CASSLRAGRQDRTDTQYF
clone size: -; CDR3 length: 13; D gene: -; J gene: TRBJ1-1; V gene: TRBV6-1; CDR3 protein: CASSEVGSTEAFF
clone size: many; CDR3 length: 15; D gene: -; J gene: TRBJ1-4; V gene: TRBV5-6; CDR3 protein: CASSLRAATNEKLFF
clone size: many; CDR3 length: 13; D gene: -; J gene: TRBJ2-3; V gene: TRBV20-1; CDR3 protein: CSAIRQGTDTQYF
clone size: many; CDR3 length: 14; D gene: -; J gene: TRBJ2-3; V gene: TRBV6-1; CDR3 protein: CASSGPYLTDTQYF
clone size: few; CDR3 length: 14; D gene: TRBD2; J gene: TRBJ2-1; V gene: TRBV20-1; CDR3 protein: CSAIIAGAGNEQFF
clone size: -; CDR3 length: 15; D gene: TRBD1; J gene: TRBJ2-1; V gene: TRBV7-9; CDR3 protein: CASSPGQGVNNEQFF
clone size: -; CDR3 length: 19; D gene: -; J gene: TRBJ1-1; V gene: TRBV15; CDR3 protein: CATSRDQVFFGVMDTEAFF
clone size: few; CDR3 length: 16; D gene: -; J gene: TRBJ2-2; V gene: TRBV11-2; CDR3 protein: CASSPQSSGFTGELFF
clone size: few; CDR3 length: 17; D gene: TRBD1; J gene: TRBJ2-2; V gene: TRBV28; CDR3 protein: CASSFPRTGSSSGELFF
clone size: -; CDR3 length: 15; D gene: -; J gene: TRBJ2-2; V gene: TRBV3-1; CDR3 protein: CASSHSFMAAGELFF
clone size: many; CDR3 length: 14; D gene: TRBD2; J gene: TRBJ2-1; V gene: TRBV2; CDR3 protein: CASELAGGHNEQFF
clone size: few; CDR3 length: 15; D gene: TRBD2; J gene: TRBJ2-1; V gene: TRBV20-1; CDR3 protein: CSANPGLGGYNEQFF
clone size: -; CDR3 length: 15; D gene: -; J gene: TRBJ2-5; V gene: TRBV12-3/TRBV12-4; CDR3 protein: CASSLGEAYQETQYF
clone size: many; CDR3 length: 15; D gene: TRBD2; J gene: TRBJ2-1; V gene: TRBV6-1; CDR3 protein: CASSATSGSYNEQFF
clone size: -; CDR3 length: 16; D gene: TRBD1; J gene: TRBJ2-3; V gene: TRBV28; CDR3 protein: CASSQHRGLGTDTQYF
clone size: -; CDR3 length: 16; D gene: -; J gene: TRBJ1-1; V gene: TRBV5-1; CDR3 protein: CASSLGKGSKHTEAFF
clone size: many; CDR3 length: 14; D gene: -; J gene: TRBJ2-7; V gene: TRBV5-1; CDR3 protein: CASSLESPRYEQYF
clone size: few; CDR3 length: 13; D gene: -; J gene: TRBJ2-5; V gene: TRBV27; CDR3 protein: CASIEPLNQTQYF
clone size: many; CDR3 length: 13; D gene: -; J gene: TRBJ2-7; V gene: TRBV12-3/TRBV12-4; CDR3 protein: CASSWAGSYEQYF
clone size: few; CDR3 length: 15; D gene: -; J gene: TRBJ2-1; V gene: TRBV10-3; CDR3 protein: CAISESTGSYNEQFF
clone size: few; CDR3 length: 17; D gene: TRBD2; J gene: TRBJ2-1; V gene: TRBV3-1; CDR3 protein: CASSEQTPAGFHNEQFF
clone size: few; CDR3 length: 16; D gene: TRBD2; J gene: TRBJ2-1; V gene: TRBV5-1; CDR3 protein: CASKKTPSGGAVEQFF
clone size: many; CDR3 length: 16; D gene: TRBD2; J gene: TRBJ2-2; V gene: TRBV3-1; CDR3 protein: CASSQASSGRAGELFF
clone size: -; CDR3 length: 12; D gene: -; J gene: TRBJ1-5; V gene: TRBV28; CDR3 protein: CASSPGIQPQHF
clone size: -; CDR3 length: 15; D gene: -; J gene: TRBJ2-7; V gene: TRBV11-3; CDR3 protein: CASSPDTASAYEQYF
clone size: few; CDR3 length: 15; D gene: -; J gene: TRBJ2-1; V gene: TRBV19; CDR3 protein: CASRETGVGFNEQFF
clone size: many; CDR3 length: 13; D gene: TRBD1; J gene: TRBJ2-3; V gene: TRBV3-1; CDR3 protein: CASSKTGSDTQYF
clone size: -; CDR3 length: 16; D gene: -; J gene: TRBJ2-7; V gene: TRBV12-3/TRBV12-4; CDR3 protein: CASSLGWGQGVGEQYF
clone size: few; CDR3 length: 16; D gene: -; J gene: TRBJ1-5; V gene: TRBV3-1; CDR3 protein: CASSQSSTSWSQPQHF
clone size: many; CDR3 length: 13; D gene: -; J gene: TRBJ2-1; V gene: TRBV15; CDR3 protein: CATSRDPLGEQFF
clone size: -; CDR3 length: 16; D gene: TRBD1; J gene: TRBJ1-5; V gene: TRBV7-2; CDR3 protein: CASSTKQGAGNQPQHF
clone size: -; CDR3 length: 15; D gene: TRBD2; J gene: TRBJ2-5; V gene: TRBV20-1; CDR3 protein: CSARDLAGGLETQYF
clone size: -; CDR3 length: 16; D gene: -; J gene: TRBJ2-5; V gene: TRBV10-3; CDR3 protein: CAISESGGQRGETQYF
clone size: -; CDR3 length: 12; D gene: -; J gene: TRBJ2-5; V gene: TRBV24-1; CDR3 protein: CATSAQTGTQYF
clone size: -; CDR3 length: 15; D gene: TRBD2; J gene: TRBJ2-1; V gene: TRBV10-2; CDR3 protein: CASSSSAGVLYEQFF
clone size: -; CDR3 length: 15; D gene: -; J gene: TRBJ2-7; V gene: TRBV15; CDR3 protein: CATSRIRDTLYEQYF
clone size: once; CDR3 length: 19; D gene: -; J gene: TRBJ2-6; V gene: TRBV28; CDR3 protein: CASSLRYNRPYSGANVLTF